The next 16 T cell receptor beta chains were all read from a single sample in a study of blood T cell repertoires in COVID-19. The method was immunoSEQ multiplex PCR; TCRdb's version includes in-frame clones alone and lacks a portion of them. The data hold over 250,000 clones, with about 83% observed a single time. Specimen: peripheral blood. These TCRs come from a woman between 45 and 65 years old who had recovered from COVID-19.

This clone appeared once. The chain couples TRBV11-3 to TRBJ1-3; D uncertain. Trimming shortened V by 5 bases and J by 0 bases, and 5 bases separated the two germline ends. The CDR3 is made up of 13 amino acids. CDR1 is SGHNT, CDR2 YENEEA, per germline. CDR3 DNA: TGTGCCAGCAGCCGGAGCTCTGGAAACACCATATATTTT. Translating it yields CASSRSSGNTIYF.

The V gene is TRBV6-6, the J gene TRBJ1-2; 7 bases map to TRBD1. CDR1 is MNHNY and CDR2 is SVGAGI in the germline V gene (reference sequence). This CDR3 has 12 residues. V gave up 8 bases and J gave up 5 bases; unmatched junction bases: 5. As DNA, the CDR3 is TGTGCCAGCGGTCAGGGGGTTTATGGCTACACCTTC. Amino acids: CASGQGVYGYTF.

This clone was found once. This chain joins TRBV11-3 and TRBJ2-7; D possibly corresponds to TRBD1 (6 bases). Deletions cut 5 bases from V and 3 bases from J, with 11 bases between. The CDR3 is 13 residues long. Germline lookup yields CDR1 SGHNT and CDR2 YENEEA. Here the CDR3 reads CASSRGQNYEQYF. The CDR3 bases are TGTGCCAGCAGCCGAGGACAGAACTACGAGCAGTACTTC.

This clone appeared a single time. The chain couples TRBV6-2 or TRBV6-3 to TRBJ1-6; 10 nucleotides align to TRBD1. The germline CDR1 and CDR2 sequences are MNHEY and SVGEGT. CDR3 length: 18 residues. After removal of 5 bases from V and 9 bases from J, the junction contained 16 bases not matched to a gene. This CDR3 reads CASSHPPRADRGSSPLHF. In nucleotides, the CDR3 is TGTGCCAGCAGTCACCCCCCGCGAGCGGACAGGGGGAGTTCACCCCTCCACTTT.

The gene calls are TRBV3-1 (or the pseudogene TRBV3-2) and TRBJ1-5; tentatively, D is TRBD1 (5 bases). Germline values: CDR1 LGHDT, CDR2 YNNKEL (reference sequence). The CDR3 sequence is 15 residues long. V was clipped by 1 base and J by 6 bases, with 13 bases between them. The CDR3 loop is CASSQGGGPVQPQHF. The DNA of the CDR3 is TGTGCCAGCAGCCAAGGCGGGGGTCCGGTTCAGCCCCAGCATTTT.

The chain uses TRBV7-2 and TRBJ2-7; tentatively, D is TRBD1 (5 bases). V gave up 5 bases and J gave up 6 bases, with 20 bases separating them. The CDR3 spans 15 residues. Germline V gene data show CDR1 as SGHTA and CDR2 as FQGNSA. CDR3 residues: CASSINPGWGSEQYF. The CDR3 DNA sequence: TGTGCCAGCAGCATCAACCCAGGGTGGGGTAGCGAGCAGTACTTC.

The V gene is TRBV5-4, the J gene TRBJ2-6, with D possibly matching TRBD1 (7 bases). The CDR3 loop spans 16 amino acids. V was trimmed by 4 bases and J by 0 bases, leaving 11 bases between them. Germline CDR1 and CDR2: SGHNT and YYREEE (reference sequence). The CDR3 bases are TGTGCCAGCAGCGGGGGGACAGACTCTGGGGCCAACGTCCTGACTTTC. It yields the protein CASSGGTDSGANVLTF. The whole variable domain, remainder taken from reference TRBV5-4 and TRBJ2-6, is ETGVTQSPTHLIKTRGQQVTLRCSSQSGHNTVSWYQQALGQGPQFIFQYYREEENGRGNFPPRFSGLQFPNYSSELNVNALELDDSALYLCASSGGTDSGANVLTFGAGSRLTVL.

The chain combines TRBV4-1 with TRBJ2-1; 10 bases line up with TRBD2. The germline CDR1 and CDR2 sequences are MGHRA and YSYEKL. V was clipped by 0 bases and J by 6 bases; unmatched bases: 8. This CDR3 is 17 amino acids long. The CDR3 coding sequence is TGCGCCAGCAGCCAAGATTGGCTAGCGGGAGTGTCCAATGAGCAGTTCTTC. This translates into CASSQDWLAGVSNEQFF.

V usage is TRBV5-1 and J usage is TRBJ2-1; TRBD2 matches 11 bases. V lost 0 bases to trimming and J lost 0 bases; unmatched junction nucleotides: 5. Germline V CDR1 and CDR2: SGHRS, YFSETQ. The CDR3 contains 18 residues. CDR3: CASSLGALAGASYNEQFF. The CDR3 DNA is TGCGCCAGCAGCTTGGGGGCACTAGCGGGGGCCTCCTACAATGAGCAGTTCTTC.

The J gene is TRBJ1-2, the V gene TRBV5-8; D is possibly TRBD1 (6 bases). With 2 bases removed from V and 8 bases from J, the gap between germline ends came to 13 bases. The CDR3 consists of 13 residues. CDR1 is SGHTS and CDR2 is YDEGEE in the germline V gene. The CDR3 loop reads CASSLQGAEGYTF. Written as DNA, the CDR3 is TGTGCCAGCAGCTTACAGGGCGCGGAAGGCTACACCTTC.

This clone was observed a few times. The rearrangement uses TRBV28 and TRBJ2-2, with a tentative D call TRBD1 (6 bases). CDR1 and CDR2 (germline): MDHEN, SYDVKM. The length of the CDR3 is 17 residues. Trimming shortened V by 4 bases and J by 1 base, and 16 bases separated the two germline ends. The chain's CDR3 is CASSSSLGQLNTGELFF. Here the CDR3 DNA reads TGTGCCAGCAGTTCCAGCCTTGGACAGCTGAACACCGGGGAGCTGTTTTTT.

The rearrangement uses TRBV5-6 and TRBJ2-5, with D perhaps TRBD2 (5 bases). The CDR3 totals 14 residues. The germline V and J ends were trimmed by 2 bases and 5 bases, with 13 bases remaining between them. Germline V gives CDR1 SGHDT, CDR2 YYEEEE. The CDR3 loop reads CASSLVRQRETQYF. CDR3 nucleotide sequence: TGTGCCAGCAGCTTAGTCAGGCAGCGGGAGACCCAGTACTTC.

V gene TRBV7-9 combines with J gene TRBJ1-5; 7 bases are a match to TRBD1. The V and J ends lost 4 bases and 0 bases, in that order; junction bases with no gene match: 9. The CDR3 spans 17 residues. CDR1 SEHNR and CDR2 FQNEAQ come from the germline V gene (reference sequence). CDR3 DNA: TGTGCCAGCAGCTCAGGGGAACAGGGGTATAGCAATCAGCCCCAGCATTTT. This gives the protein CASSSGEQGYSNQPQHF.

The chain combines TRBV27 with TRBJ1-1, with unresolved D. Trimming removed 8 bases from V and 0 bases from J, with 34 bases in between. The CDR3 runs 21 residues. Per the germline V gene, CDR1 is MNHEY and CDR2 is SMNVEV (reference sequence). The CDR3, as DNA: TGTGCCAGCCAACAACTAAAGTGGGGAGGGTCGGCTGCGGCGCTGAACACTGAAGCTTTCTTT. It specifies CASQQLKWGGSAAALNTEAFF.

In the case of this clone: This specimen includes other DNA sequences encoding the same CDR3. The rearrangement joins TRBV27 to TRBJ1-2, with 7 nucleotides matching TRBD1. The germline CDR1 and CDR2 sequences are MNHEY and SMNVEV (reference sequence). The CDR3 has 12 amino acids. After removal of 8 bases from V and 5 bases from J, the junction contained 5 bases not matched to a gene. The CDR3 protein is CASSQGDYGYTF. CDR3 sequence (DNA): TGTGCCAGCTCTCAGGGGGATTATGGCTACACCTTC.

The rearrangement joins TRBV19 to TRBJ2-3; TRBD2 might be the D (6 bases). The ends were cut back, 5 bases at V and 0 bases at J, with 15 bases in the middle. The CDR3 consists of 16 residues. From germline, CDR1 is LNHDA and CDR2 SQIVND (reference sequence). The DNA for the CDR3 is TGTGCCAGTAGTTTGATGGGGCTAGCGAGCACAGATACGCAGTATTTT. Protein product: CASSLMGLASTDTQYF.